This TCR beta chain was found in a study of read filtering for tumor transcriptome and immune sequencing (dated by TCRdb to 2020 to 2021). As for the study more broadly: The cohort was composed of roughly 16 male and 14 to 15 female patients, with a mean age of approximately 72 years and an age range of roughly 40 to 85. After DNase treatment, whole-transcriptome libraries were prepared using the TruSeq RNA Access Library Prep Kit. As a main aim, a read-filtering strategy for immune repertoire data was addressed, with the specific question being whether clonotypes supported by a single read should be removed. Per sample, about 3.5 to 11 million TCR-region mapped reads were obtained with IR-seq, compared with only roughly 75 to 1,400 with RNA-seq. The study compared TCR repertoires from targeted immune repertoire sequencing and bulk whole-transcriptome sequencing run on the same bone marrow samples. By revised international staging, 8 or 9 patients were R-ISS I, 15 to 20 were R-ISS II and 6 or 7 were R-ISS III.

V is cut by 3 bases and J by 9 bases, and the space between the germline ends is 15 bases. The CDR3 covers 15 residues, taking in both the cysteine and the phenylalanine. Kept here is only the CDR3 DNA, which spans 45 bases and is read in frame from base 1. For CDR1 and CDR2, the germline V gene lists MDHEN and SYDVKM. This clonotype appeared many times. There is no known antigen for this receptor. Base qualities are not provided; no much larger clone lies one nucleotide away. Each patient had bone marrow sampled at the time of active disease. Ficoll-Hypaque density gradient centrifugation was used to isolate the bone marrow mononuclear cells. Myeloma plasma cells were removed and CD138-negative cells were collected by negative selection after labeling with CD138 magnetic microbeads on a MACS separator. Purity of the isolated cells was checked by flow cytometry on an Attune NxT using CD138 antibodies. Total RNA was extracted using TRIzol reagent and was quantified on a NanoDrop spectrophotometer. Paired RNA-seq and IR-seq were performed on each patient's CD138-negative bone marrow sample.

TCR libraries were constructed from about 400 ng RNA using the Immunoverse kit, and molecular barcoded adaptors covering alpha/delta and beta/gamma chains were employed. TCR library preparation used the same RNA that went into transcriptome sequencing. Sequencing of the TCR libraries was done on an Illumina HiSeq 4000 with 2 x 150 cycles. In the original analysis: With MiXCR, TCR reads were aligned to human V, D, J and C references and assembled into CDR3 clonotypes, with quality filtering and error correction included. The tcR package in R was used for analysis of clonotype counts and gene usage diversity. Raw mapping reads were checked after the RNA-seq reads had been mapped by STAR aligner version 2.5.3a onto the human GRCh37 genome. To test the effect of sequencing depth on detected clonotypes, IR-seq fastq files were randomly downsampled using Seqtk 1.3. The public reads were quality trimmed at Q25 with fastp and then assembled into clones with MiXCR by TCRdb, keeping productive beta chains. Each entry merges the rows of one CDR3 protein and shows their most common DNA and genes. The authors' filters were not applied to this entry. Across this sample there are tens of thousands of distinct CDR3 sequences, with about 12% seen only once. The top ten hold about 15% of the sample.

Broad study findings and their caveats: Clonotypes were captured by IR-seq at much higher depth and more reliably than by RNA-seq, and smaller IR-seq throughput was sufficient for identification of most shared clonotypes. The sorted CD138-negative fraction was a mixed bone marrow immune population, not purified T cells. The correlation between IR-seq and RNA-seq shared clonotype proportions was increased by removal of single-read clonotypes. Single-read clonotypes made up around 85% of clonotypes but only around 4% of total reads in IR-seq, compared with roughly three quarters of clonotypes and under 45% of reads in RNA-seq.

Sequenced material: a population of CD138-negative cells sorted from bone marrow. Interpreted using the paper, the cell subset or site label stands for: bone marrow mononuclear cells depleted of CD138+ plasma/myeloma cells by negative magnetic selection. The source of this sequence is a donor at least 40 years old with multiple myeloma. Here the chain combines TRBV28 and TRBJ1-6; the D segment cannot be called with confidence. The CDR3 region reads CASSFWGSEGSPLHF. The DNA sequence is TGTGCCAGCAGTTTTTGGGGTAGCGAAGGTTCACCCCTCCACTTT. The CDR3 plus the reference TRBV28 and TRBJ1-6 genes for the other parts give the full variable domain: DVKVTQSSRYLVKRTGEKVFLECVQDMDHENMFWYRQDPGLGLRLIYFSYDVKMKEKGDIPEGYSVSREKKERFSLILESASTNQTSMYLCASSFWGSEGSPLHFGNGTRLTVT.